These 27 T cell receptor beta chains share one sample of origin, sequenced in a study of shared clonotypes between healthy human individuals. TCRdb keeps only in-frame clones here, not all; method: immunoSEQ multiplex PCR. The profile shows 850,000 to 1,200,000 clones, 75% of them singletons. Specimen: memory CD4+ T cells sorted from blood. Described subset: CD45RA-negative fraction. The source of these receptors is a man aged 18 to 30 in good health.

The chain has TRBV6-1 and TRBJ2-7; 7 bases are shared with TRBD1. The CDR3 length is 13 residues. Trimming cost V 6 bases and J 0 bases; bases outside gene matches: 2. Germline V gene data show CDR1 as MNHNS and CDR2 as SASEGT. CDR3 coding DNA: TGTGCCAGCAGGGGACAGATCTCCTACGAGCAGTACTTC. Translation: CASRGQISYEQYF.

The rearrangement uses TRBV6-6 and TRBJ2-7, with unresolved D. V was pared by 7 bases and J by 5 bases, with 12 bases between. The CDR3 has 12 amino acids. Germline loops: CDR1 MNHNY, CDR2 SVGAGI (reference sequence). DNA for the CDR3: TGTGCCAGCACAAAGACCCAGAACGAGCAGTACTTC. Protein: CASTKTQNEQYF.

The genes are TRBV6-6 and TRBJ1-6; D is uncertain. There are 12 residues in the CDR3. Trimming left V 2 bases short and J 14 bases short, with 10 bases between. The germline gives CDR1 MNHNY, CDR2 SVGAGI (reference sequence). CDR3 sequence: CASSYDRRALHF. The CDR3 DNA is TGTGCCAGCAGTTACGATAGGAGGGCCCTCCACTTT.

A note on this clone: Other DNA sequences from this sample encode an identical CDR3 as well. V gene TRBV5-1 combines with J gene TRBJ2-7, with 8 nucleotides matching TRBD1. This CDR3 has 14 residues. Germline V gene sequence: CDR1 SGHRS, CDR2 YFSETQ. V gave up 4 bases and J gave up 2 bases; unmatched junction bases: 5. CDR3 nucleotide sequence: TGCGCCAGCAGCCCCGGACAGGGTCCCTACGAGCAGTACTTC. Translated, it gives CASSPGQGPYEQYF.

The V call is TRBV18, the J call TRBJ1-5; D is possibly TRBD1 (5 bases). The germline V gene has CDR1 KGHSH and CDR2 LQKENI. V was clipped by 5 bases and J by 4 bases, with 9 bases between them. The CDR3 consists of 13 residues. Here the CDR3 reads CASSVGVNQPQHF. The DNA of the CDR3 is TGTGCCAGCTCAGTGGGGGTGAATCAGCCCCAGCATTTT.

The chain carries TRBV11-3 and TRBJ2-7; no definite D call. The V end lost 9 bases, the J end lost 3 bases, and 30 bases lay between the germline ends. CDR3 length equals 18 residues. Looked up from germline, CDR1 is SGHNT and CDR2 is YENEEA. The CDR3 nucleotides read TGTGCCAGTTTCGGAAGCCGTGACACTTCCGCACAATTCTACGAGCAGTACTTC. Translation gives CASFGSRDTSAQFYEQYF.

A note on this clone: The same CDR3 arises from other DNA sequences in this sample as well. The chain combines TRBV7-9 with TRBJ1-5, with D possibly TRBD1 on 5 matching bases. There are 14 residues in the CDR3. Per germline, CDR1 SEHNR and CDR2 FQNEAQ (reference sequence). V was cut by 1 base and J by 1 base, with 5 bases left in between. CDR3 nucleotide sequence: TGTGCCAGCAGCTTAGGGACAAGCAATCAGCCCCAGCATTTT. It specifies CASSLGTSNQPQHF.

The chain joins TRBV5-4 to TRBJ2-1; perhaps TRBD2 as D (6 bases). This CDR3 is 15 amino acids long. CDR1 and CDR2 from the germline V gene are SGHNT and YYREEE (reference sequence). V shed 0 bases and J shed 7 bases, with 14 bases lying between them. The DNA for the CDR3 is TGTGCCAGCAGCTTGGACGGGAGCGCTAGGAATGAGCAGTTCTTC. As protein: CASSLDGSARNEQFF.

J is TRBJ2-1 and V is TRBV20-1; 7 bases are shared with TRBD2. The CDR3 sequence is 11 residues long. Germline V gene lookup returns CDR1 DFQATT and CDR2 SNEGSKA (reference sequence). The CDR3 spells CMGGGWNEQFF. DNA of the CDR3: TGCATGGGCGGGGGTTGGAATGAGCAGTTCTTC.

The chain couples TRBV9 to TRBJ1-3; D is possibly TRBD1 (5 bases). V shed 5 bases and J shed 3 bases, with 15 bases lying between them. This CDR3 is built from 15 residues. In germline, CDR1 is SGDLS, CDR2 YYNGEE. CDR3: CASSESTGVGNTIYF. For the CDR3, the DNA is TGTGCCAGCAGTGAGTCGACGGGGGTTGGAAACACCATATATTTT.

CDR3 amino acids: CATQEGGRGSGELFF. The CDR3, as DNA: TGTGCCACCCAGGAGGGGGGCCGTGGGAGCGGGGAGCTGTTTTTT. This chain uses TRBV15 with TRBJ2-2; either TRBD1 or TRBD2 may supply D (6 bases each). The V gene's germline CDR1 is LNHNV and CDR2 YYDKDF (reference sequence). Deletions cut 8 bases from V and 7 bases from J, with 20 bases between. CDR3 size: 15 residues.

The chain uses TRBV6-5 and TRBJ2-2; D ambiguous. CDR1 and CDR2 from the germline V gene are MNHEY and SVGAGI. This CDR3 is built from 15 residues. The V gene lost 0 bases and the J gene lost 1 base, with 6 bases spanning the gap. Here the CDR3 reads CASSYSTVNTGELFF. As DNA, the CDR3 is TGTGCCAGCAGTTACTCGACGGTGAACACCGGGGAGCTGTTTTTT.

A few counts support this clone. The same CDR3 also results from other DNA sequences found in this sample. The V and J genes are TRBV5-1 and TRBJ2-3, with D possibly called TRBD1 or TRBD2 (5 bases each). This CDR3 has 14 amino acids. Germline lookup yields CDR1 SGHRS and CDR2 YFSETQ. V was pared by 4 bases and J by 0 bases, with 9 bases between. CDR3 DNA sequence: TGCGCCAGCAGCGCCCGGGACAGCACAGATACGCAGTATTTT. Its translation: CASSARDSTDTQYF.

This clone was counted a few times. V gene TRBV5-6 combines with J gene TRBJ2-7, with a tentative D call TRBD1 (5 bases). CDR3 length equals 12 residues. Germline V gene data show CDR1 as SGHDT and CDR2 as YYEEEE. V was shortened by 10 bases and J by 3 bases, with 14 bases between the two germline ends. In nucleotides, the CDR3 is TGTGCCGCCAAGGGGCCGCACTACGAGCAGTACTTC. This gives the protein CAAKGPHYEQYF.

On this clone itself: Other DNA sequences in this specimen translate into the identical CDR3. The chain has TRBV7-9 and TRBJ2-3; 10 bases fit TRBD2. J gave up 0 bases and V 5 bases, and 2 bases lay outside the gene matches. The germline V gene encodes CDR1 SEHNR and CDR2 FQNEAQ (reference sequence). The CDR3 has 15 amino acids. The DNA of the CDR3 is TGTGCCAGCAGCCCTAGCGGGGGAAGCACAGATACGCAGTATTTT. This encodes CASSPSGGSTDTQYF.

This clone was recorded a few times. The V call is TRBV2, the J call TRBJ2-5; the D is unclear. Trimming left V 7 bases short and J 2 bases short, with 2 bases between. Germline V lookup: CDR1 SNHLY, CDR2 FYNNEI. This CDR3 spans 10 amino acids. The CDR3: CASKQETQYF. In nucleotides, the CDR3 is TGTGCCAGCAAACAAGAGACCCAGTACTTC.

This clone has just one count. The chain carries TRBV11-2 and TRBJ1-6; no reliable D call. Trimming removed 5 bases from V and 11 bases from J, with 10 bases in between. The CDR3 extends over 12 amino acids. Germline loops: CDR1 SGHAT, CDR2 FQNNGV. The CDR3 DNA is TGTGCCAGCAGCCCTTTAGGGACACCCCTCCACTTT. Encoded protein: CASSPLGTPLHF.

The V call is TRBV19, the J call TRBJ2-3; D gene uncertain. Deletions cut 0 bases from V and 4 bases from J, with 8 bases between. The CDR3 is 14 amino acids. CDR1 is LNHDA and CDR2 is SQIVND in the germline V gene (reference sequence). The CDR3 loop reads CASSIDRFADTQYF. The DNA for the CDR3 is TGTGCCAGTAGTATAGACAGGTTCGCAGATACGCAGTATTTT.

For this clone: Other DNA sequences within the sample encode an identical CDR3. The chain links TRBV5-6 to TRBJ1-5; tentative D call: TRBD1 (5 bases). The germline V gene encodes CDR1 SGHDT and CDR2 YYEEEE. V lost 0 bases, J lost 7 bases, and 5 bases lay in between. The CDR3 loop spans 12 amino acids. The CDR3 DNA is TGTGCCAGCAGCTTGGCAGGGCAGCCCCAGCATTTT. Its translation: CASSLAGQPQHF.

For the CDR3, the DNA is TGTGCCAGCAGTTATCCCCGGGGGAAAAGCACAGATACGCAGTATTTT. Translation gives CASSYPRGKSTDTQYF. The V and J genes are TRBV28 and TRBJ2-3, with a tentative D call TRBD2 (6 bases). The V end was cut by 4 bases, the J end by 0 bases, with 14 bases between. In germline, CDR1 is MDHEN, CDR2 SYDVKM. The CDR3 covers 16 residues.

To note about this clone: Sequence at one end of the junction differs from germline and may be a read error. The J gene is TRBJ1-1, the V gene TRBV5-1; 7 bases align to TRBD1. This CDR3 comprises 14 residues. Germline CDR1 SGHRS, CDR2 YFSETQ. CDR3 sequence reads: CASSQTGSSSEAFF. DNA for the CDR3: TGTGCCAGCAGCCAGACAGGGAGCTCGTCTGAAGCTTTCTTT.

This clone was observed once. V usage is TRBV7-2 and J usage is TRBJ1-2; D is undetermined. Between the trimmed V and J ends, which lost 8 bases and 8 bases, there was a span of 6 bases. This CDR3 region has 9 residues. The germline CDR1 and CDR2 sequences are SGHTA and FQGNSA. DNA for the CDR3: TGTGCCAGCTACGGGGGCTACACCTTC. As protein: CASYGGYTF.

The chain joins TRBV18 to TRBJ2-5; the D is unclear. Germline values: CDR1 KGHSH, CDR2 LQKENI. The CDR3 is made up of 13 amino acids. Trimming removed 1 base from V and 5 bases from J, with 8 bases in between. The CDR3 here is CASSPLGLETQYF. CDR3 nucleotide sequence: TGTGCCAGCTCACCACTGGGTCTGGAGACCCAGTACTTC.

The chain combines TRBV19 with TRBJ2-7, with 12 bases lining up with TRBD2. Germline CDR1 and CDR2: LNHDA and SQIVND (reference sequence). The CDR3 is 19 residues long. J was trimmed by 3 bases and V by 5 bases; bases with no gene match: 17. The CDR3 DNA follows: TGTGCCAGTAGTCCGTATTCGGGGTCTATGACTAGCGGGAGCTACGAGCAGTACTTC. Translated: CASSPYSGSMTSGSYEQYF.

This clone was detected a few times. The genes are TRBV2 and TRBJ2-3; D remains unclear. Trimming removed 7 bases from V and 0 bases from J, with 2 bases in between. The V gene's germline CDR1 is SNHLY and CDR2 FYNNEI. This CDR3 region has 11 residues. The CDR3 here is CASTSTDTQYF. The CDR3 bases are TGTGCCAGCACTAGCACAGATACGCAGTATTTT.

The chain carries TRBV11-2 and TRBJ2-1; 8 nucleotides align to TRBD1. The junction had 6 bases not matched to a gene; V was cut back by 5 bases and J by 3 bases. From germline, CDR1 is SGHAT and CDR2 FQNNGV. The CDR3 has 15 residues. Here the CDR3 DNA reads TGTGCCAGCAGCCCGGGGACAGGCGACTACAATGAGCAGTTCTTC. The encoded protein is CASSPGTGDYNEQFF.

This clone came up a few times. V gene TRBV7-9 combines with J gene TRBJ1-2, with D possibly TRBD1 on 6 matching bases. Germline values: CDR1 SEHNR, CDR2 FQNEAQ (reference sequence). Trimming shortened V by 1 base and J by 8 bases, and 11 bases separated the two germline ends. The CDR3 is 13 amino acids. DNA for the CDR3: TGTGCCAGCAGCTTAGTCCAGGGGCTAGGCTACACCTTC. Encoded protein: CASSLVQGLGYTF.